The clone carrying this T cell receptor (beta chain) was seen at least ten times. Its antigen is unidentified. Germline V gene lookup returns CDR1 MNHEY and CDR2 SMNVEV (reference sequence). CDR3 size: 14 residues. V gave up 6 bases and J gave up 4 bases, with 13 bases separating them. The sample belongs to a study of T cells after yellow fever vaccination. Study results and caveats: Clonotypes shared by both compartments, CD4 and CD8, made up a small share. Reappearance after the booster was seen for most primary-vaccination clones, at 96% CD4 and 80% to 90% CD8.

MiXCR, run by TCRdb on the 5' RACE reads, gives a single entry per CDR3 protein. This repertoire shows under 600,000 distinct CDR3 sequences, about 14% found once; its top ten account for more than 12%. The specimen was PBMCs, collected on the day of the yellow fever booster vaccination. The sequence came from a young man who received the YFV17D yellow fever vaccine. The V gene is TRBV27, the J gene TRBJ2-1; no definite D call. The CDR3 region is CASSVGSTYNEQFF. The CDR3 DNA sequence: TGTGCCAGCAGCGTGGGTAGTACTTACAATGAGCAGTTCTTC.